Below, 31 T cell receptor beta chains from the same sample are listed, as sequenced in a study of regulatory T cells in long-lasting Graves disease. This sample's time point: newly diagnosed GD, antithyroid drugs for less than 3 months. The TCR library was made from RNA extracted from PBMCs. The authors built TCR beta libraries using iRepertoire HTBI primers and Arm-PCR of CDR3 regions. MiXCR, run by TCRdb on the multiplex PCR reads, gives a single entry per CDR3 protein. The repertoire holds about 620,000 distinct CDR3 sequences, approximately 15% seen once, with around a sixth in the top ten. The same data also contributed to another study, on T cells in Graves' hyperthyroidism and ophthalmopathy.

Sequencing used peripheral blood mononuclear cells (PBMCs), obtained at new diagnosis, from a patient treated with antithyroid drugs. Receptor source: a woman in her 30s with Graves disease.

The V and J genes are TRBV7-3 and TRBJ2-1; 9 bases line up with TRBD1. J was trimmed by 2 bases and V by 2 bases; bases with no gene match: 4. The CDR3 loop spans 16 amino acids. Germline V gene sequence: CDR1 SGHTA, CDR2 FQGTGA. CDR3 sequence (DNA): TGTGCCAGCAGCTTAGGGACAGGGTTTACCTACAATGAGCAGTTCTTC. It specifies CASSLGTGFTYNEQFF.

This chain links TRBV30 with TRBJ1-5; 7 bases are a match to TRBD1. The V and J ends lost 0 bases and 2 bases, in that order; junction bases with no gene match: 7. Germline V gene sequence: CDR1 GTSNPN, CDR2 SVGIG (reference sequence). This CDR3 is built from 16 residues. The CDR3 DNA reads as TGTGCCTGGAGTGTACCGAGGGGACAGCGCAATCAGCCCCAGCATTTT. Amino acids: CAWSVPRGQRNQPQHF.

V gene TRBV12-3 or TRBV12-4 combines with J gene TRBJ2-5; D is perhaps TRBD2 (6 bases). Trimming removed 7 bases from V and 7 bases from J, with 19 bases in between. The CDR3 has 14 residues. CDR3 loop: CASTVGGRRGTQYF. CDR3 sequence (DNA): TGTGCCAGCACAGTTGGGGGACGGCGGGGGACCCAGTACTTC.

Many counts were recorded for this clonotype. The chain employs TRBV12-3 or TRBV12-4 and TRBJ2-7; 8 bases align to TRBD2. With V trimmed by 4 bases and J by 3 bases, 2 bases remained unmatched. CDR3 length equals 13 residues. In nucleotides, the CDR3 is TGTGCCAGCAGTTACACTAGCGGCTACGAGCAGTACTTC. Protein product: CASSYTSGYEQYF.

This clonotype was observed many times. The chain recombines TRBV7-9 with TRBJ2-3; D may match TRBD1 or TRBD2 (5 bases each). From germline, CDR1 is SEHNR and CDR2 FQNEAQ (reference sequence). V was trimmed by 3 bases and J by 4 bases, leaving 14 bases between them. The CDR3 runs 15 residues. This CDR3 is CASSLTGAEADTQYF. CDR3 nucleotide sequence: TGTGCCAGCAGCTTGACCGGGGCCGAGGCAGATACGCAGTATTTT.

The chain recombines TRBV30 with TRBJ1-3; unclear D gene. The V gene's germline CDR1 is GTSNPN and CDR2 SVGIG (reference sequence). V lost 5 bases, J lost 4 bases, and 6 bases lay in between. This CDR3 is built from 11 residues. The CDR3 is CAWGRGNTIYF. The CDR3 DNA reads as TGTGCCTGGGGCAGAGGAAACACCATATATTTT.

This clonotype was observed many times. The chain is built from TRBV27 and TRBJ1-6; D is uncertain. Germline CDR1 reads MNHEY; CDR2 reads SMNVEV (reference sequence). This CDR3 contains 13 residues. V lost 0 bases to trimming and J lost 6 bases, with 3 bases between them. CDR3 sequence (DNA): TGTGCCAGCAGTTTATCGTTTAATTCACCCCTCCACTTT. It codes for CASSLSFNSPLHF.

This clonotype was recorded at least ten times. CDR3 in amino acids: CASSEERGNTEAFF. The CDR3 DNA follows: TGTGCCAGCAGTGAAGAAAGGGGGAACACTGAAGCTTTCTTT. The rearrangement links TRBV6-1 to TRBJ1-1; weak D call: TRBD1 (5 bases). The CDR3 covers 14 residues. Germline V gene lookup returns CDR1 MNHNS and CDR2 SASEGT. V was clipped by 1 base and J by 1 base, with 7 bases between them.

This clonotype was seen at least ten times. This chain uses TRBV5-5 with TRBJ1-2; D ambiguous. The ends were cut back, 0 bases at V and 7 bases at J, with 10 bases in the middle. This CDR3 comprises 13 residues. From germline, CDR1 is SGHKS and CDR2 YYEKEE (reference sequence). The CDR3 reads CASSLVREAGYTF. The CDR3 DNA is TGTGCCAGCAGCTTGGTGCGGGAGGCTGGCTACACCTTC.

This clonotype was recorded at least ten times. The V and J genes are TRBV11-1 and TRBJ2-7; 7 positions match TRBD1. The CDR3 has 15 residues. Per the germline V gene, CDR1 is SGHAT and CDR2 is FQDESV (reference sequence). With 8 bases clipped from V and 5 bases from J, the junction kept 15 bases outside the gene matches. The CDR3 protein is CASRPQTGTVDEQYF. The CDR3 DNA follows: TGTGCCAGCCGACCCCAAACCGGGACAGTTGACGAGCAGTACTTC. The whole variable domain, remainder taken from reference TRBV11-1 and TRBJ2-7, is EAEVAQSPRYKITEKSQAVAFWCDPISGHATLYWYRQILGQGPELLVQFQDESVVDDSQLPKDRFSAERLKGVDSTLKIQPAELGDSAMYLCASRPQTGTVDEQYFGPGTRLTVT.

About this clonotype itself: Just one base apart from a much larger clone, this may be a read error. The CDR3 DNA follows: TGTGCCAGCAGTCGACAAAATGAACAGCCCCACCATTTT. Translating it yields CASSRQNEQPHHF. This chain connects TRBV2 to TRBJ1-5; D not certain. The CDR3 length is 13 residues. Germline V gene lookup returns CDR1 SNHLY and CDR2 FYNNEI.

This clonotype appeared a few times. V and J are TRBV20-1 and TRBJ2-1; no firm D call. Germline-derived CDR1 and CDR2 are DFQATT and SNEGSKA (reference sequence). Trimming removed 6 bases from V and 7 bases from J, with 7 bases in between. The CDR3 has 10 amino acids. The CDR3 DNA sequence: TGCAGTGCCTTAGGAAATGAGCAGTTCTTC. This encodes CSALGNEQFF.

This clonotype was recorded a few times. The rearrangement joins TRBV14 to TRBJ2-1, with 11 bases matching TRBD2. After removal of 5 bases from V and 5 bases from J, the junction contained 5 bases not matched to a gene. The CDR3 loop spans 15 amino acids. Germline CDR1 SGHDN, CDR2 FVKESK. The CDR3 nucleotides are TGTGCCAGCAGCTCGGGACTAGCGGTTGACAATGAGCAGTTCTTC. Protein product: CASSSGLAVDNEQFF.

This clonotype was observed at least ten times. The V gene is TRBV5-1, the J gene TRBJ1-2; 9 positions agree with TRBD1. Looked up from germline, CDR1 is SGHRS and CDR2 is YFSETQ. Trimming cost V 4 bases and J 4 bases; bases outside gene matches: 5. The CDR3 loop spans 14 amino acids. In DNA, the CDR3 is TGCGCCAGCAGCGGGACAGGGCAGGGCTATGGCTACACCTTC. This codes for CASSGTGQGYGYTF.

Worth noting for this clonotype: Being one base from a much bigger clone, this may be a read error. The J gene is TRBJ2-4, the V gene TRBV28, with D uncertain. This CDR3 region has 13 residues. The germline CDR1 and CDR2 sequences are MDHEN and SYDVKM. Trimming stripped 7 bases from V and 9 bases from J, with 16 bases between. In DNA form, the CDR3 reads TGTGCCAGCACCCTAGAACTGGAACCCATTCAGTACTTC. The encoded protein is CASTLELEPIQYF.

In the case of this clonotype: A much bigger clone sits one base away, suggesting this may be a read error. This CDR3 is missing its conserved last phenylalanine or tryptophan, likely due to a read error. The chain recombines TRBV28 with TRBJ1-5, with unresolved D. Per germline, CDR1 MDHEN and CDR2 SYDVKM. The CDR3 covers 14 residues. Deletions cut 1 base from V and 5 bases from J, with 9 bases between. CDR3 nucleotide sequence: TGTGCCAGCAGTTTATACCAGTACGATCAGCCCCAGCATTCT. Protein product: CASSLYQYDQPQHS.

V is TRBV12-3 or TRBV12-4 and J is TRBJ1-2, with D possibly TRBD1 on 5 matching bases. This CDR3 is built from 12 residues. Trimming stripped 6 bases from V and 4 bases from J, with 9 bases between. The CDR3 is CASRGTGYGYTF. CDR3 nucleotides: TGTGCCAGCAGAGGGACCGGCTATGGCTACACCTTC.

The table lists this clonotype with many counts. This rearrangement joins TRBV29-1 to TRBJ2-7; D is undetermined. The CDR3 has 11 amino acids. In germline, CDR1 is SQVTM, CDR2 ANQGSEA. V was trimmed by 3 bases and J by 4 bases, leaving 7 bases between them. In nucleotides, the CDR3 is TGCAGCGTTGATTTTGGGTACGAGCAGTACTTC. It codes for CSVDFGYEQYF.

This clonotype was counted a few times. One end of the junction is discordant with germline, which a read error may explain. CDR3 DNA: TGTGCCAGCAACTTAGCGCCGGGTGGCAATCAGCCCCAGCATTTT. This codes for CASNLAPGGNQPQHF. The chain combines TRBV7-9 with TRBJ1-5, with unresolved D. The V gene's germline CDR1 is SEHNR and CDR2 FQNEAQ (reference sequence). CDR3 length: 15 residues. Full variable domain (missing parts from reference TRBV7-9 and TRBJ1-5): DTGVSQNPRHKITKRGQNVTFRCDPISEHNRLYWYRQTLGQGPEFLTYFQNEAQLEKSRLLSDRFSAERPKGSFSTLEIQRTEQGDSAMYLCASNLAPGGNQPQHFGDGTRLSIL.

Ten or more counts support this clonotype. This chain connects TRBV28 to TRBJ2-5; D is undetermined. Deletions cut 7 bases from V and 5 bases from J, with 17 bases between. The germline CDR1 and CDR2 sequences are MDHEN and SYDVKM. This CDR3 comprises 14 residues. CDR3 bases: TGTGCCAGCAACGACAATATCATTTGGGAGACCCAGTACTTC. Its translation is CASNDNIIWETQYF.

The table lists this clonotype with many counts. This sequence joins TRBV2 and TRBJ1-1; 9 bases line up with TRBD1. Germline V gene lookup returns CDR1 SNHLY and CDR2 FYNNEI. Trimming cost V 7 bases and J 5 bases; bases outside gene matches: 8. The CDR3 is 14 amino acids. Here the CDR3 DNA reads TGTGCCAGCAACCGAGACAGGGGGAAGACTGAAGCTTTCTTT. It encodes CASNRDRGKTEAFF.

This clonotype has more than one count but fewer than ten. The chain carries TRBV6-2 or TRBV6-3 and TRBJ1-2; weak D call: TRBD1 (5 bases). There are 15 residues in the CDR3. CDR1 is MNHEY and CDR2 is SVGEGT in the germline V gene. With 2 bases removed from V and 5 bases from J, the gap between germline ends came to 15 bases. This CDR3 is CASSYGSGGLYGYTF. The DNA for the CDR3 is TGTGCCAGCAGTTACGGCTCCGGGGGACTTTATGGCTACACCTTC.

This clonotype was detected a few times. As DNA, the CDR3 is TGTGCCACCAGTGACCGACAGGGGGCGCGGGAAGGCAATCAGCCCCAGCATTTT. As protein: CATSDRQGAREGNQPQHF. V and J are TRBV24-1 and TRBJ1-5, with 10 bases aligning to TRBD1. The germline V gene has CDR1 KGHDR and CDR2 SFDVKD. CDR3 size: 18 residues. V was clipped by 4 bases and J by 2 bases; unmatched bases: 10.

A word on this clonotype: A single base separates this from a much larger clone, so it may be a read error. This chain links TRBV2 with TRBJ2-4; 7 nucleotides agree with TRBD2. With 6 bases clipped from V and 15 bases from J, the junction kept 8 bases outside the gene matches. The germline gives CDR1 SNHLY, CDR2 FYNNEI. CDR3 length: 11 amino acids. CDR3 sequence reads: CASSREETRYF. CDR3 DNA sequence: TGTGCCAGCAGCCGGGAGGAGACCCGGTACTTC.

This clonotype was seen a few times. The V call is TRBV7-2, the J call TRBJ2-1, with 8 bases that match TRBD1. The germline gives CDR1 SGHTA, CDR2 FQGNSA. With 6 bases clipped from V and 4 bases from J, the junction kept 11 bases outside the gene matches. CDR3 length equals 16 residues. The CDR3 is CASSLQGGRGYNEQFF. CDR3 nucleotides: TGTGCCAGCAGTCTACAGGGGGGCAGGGGGTACAATGAGCAGTTCTTC. Based on the CDR3 plus reference TRBV7-2 and TRBJ2-1, the full variable domain is GAGVSQSPSNKVTEKGKDVELRCDPISGHTALYWYRQSLGQGLEFLIYFQGNSAPDKSGLPSDRFSAERTGGSVSTLTIQRTQQEDSAVYLCASSLQGGRGYNEQFFGPGTRLTVL.

At least ten counts were recorded for this clonotype. This chain links TRBV12-3 or TRBV12-4 with TRBJ1-3; 8 bases agree with TRBD1. V lost 5 bases, J lost 1 base, and 19 bases stayed unmatched. CDR3 length: 20 amino acids. Here the CDR3 DNA reads TGTGCCAGCAGTCACACGTGGACTTGGGGAGACAGGGGATCTGGAAACACCATATATTTT. This gives the protein CASSHTWTWGDRGSGNTIYF.

The rearrangement links TRBV10-3 to TRBJ1-3; 9 bases are shared with TRBD1. The CDR3 spans 19 residues. Germline lookup yields CDR1 ENHRY and CDR2 SYGVKD. V shed 0 bases and J 3 bases; nucleotides not matched to a gene: 12. CDR3 DNA: TGTGCCATCAGTGAGTCGATCCCAGGGACAGGGAGCCGTGGAAACACCATATATTTT. Its protein product is CAISESIPGTGSRGNTIYF.

This clonotype turned up a few times. This could be a read error, since a much larger clone is one nucleotide away. J is TRBJ1-6 and V is TRBV28; D is ambiguous. This CDR3 spans 16 amino acids. Germline V gives CDR1 MDHEN, CDR2 SYDVKM. V lost 4 bases, J lost 8 bases, and 18 bases lay in between. CDR3 in DNA: TGTGCCAGCAGTTCCGCCGCAGGATTGAACGATTCACCCCTCCACTTT. Encoded protein: CASSSAAGLNDSPLHF.

This clonotype was observed at least ten times. This sequence joins TRBV6-1 and TRBJ2-3; a possible D gene is TRBD2 (6 bases). Germline V gene data show CDR1 as MNHNS and CDR2 as SASEGT. The CDR3 extends over 14 amino acids. Trimming stripped 6 bases from V and 4 bases from J, with 14 bases between. Here the CDR3 DNA reads TGTGCCAGCAGACCTGGGACTTCCTCAGATACGCAGTATTTT. Translating it yields CASRPGTSSDTQYF.

Ten or more counts support this clonotype. The V and J genes are TRBV2 and TRBJ2-7, with 10 bases aligning to TRBD1. Per germline, CDR1 SNHLY and CDR2 FYNNEI. This CDR3 is 14 amino acids long. With V trimmed by 5 bases and J by 2 bases, 3 bases remained unmatched. The chain's CDR3 is CASSPGQGAYEQYF. In DNA form, the CDR3 reads TGTGCCAGCAGTCCAGGACAGGGGGCCTACGAGCAGTACTTC.

The rearrangement links TRBV30 to TRBJ1-3; D call uncertain. Trimming removed 2 bases from V and 4 bases from J, with 12 bases in between. The CDR3 spans 14 residues. Germline CDR1 GTSNPN, CDR2 SVGIG (reference sequence). The CDR3 protein is CAWSILATGNTIYF. The DNA of the CDR3 is TGTGCCTGGAGTATACTAGCCACGGGAAACACCATATATTTT.